This TCR beta chain was captured in a study of CD8 T cells in Susac syndrome. V was pared by 6 bases and J by 1 base, with 9 bases between. Germline-derived CDR1 and CDR2 are SNHLY and FYNNEI. This CDR3 has 14 amino acids. Both CD4+ and CD8+ T cells were negatively isolated, and TEMRA cells underwent FACS enrichment. Random hexamers were used to reverse transcribe 0.5 to 1 ug of RNA. Amplification of TCR beta CDR3 by immunoSEQ multiplex PCR spanned 54 Vbeta and 13 Jbeta. TCRdb redid the calling of the immunoSEQ multiplex PCR reads with MiXCR, one entry per CDR3 protein. The data show 100,000 or so distinct CDR3 sequences, with 85% to 95% seen just once and roughly 0.15% held by the top ten.

The sample consisted of CD4+ T cells from PBMCs. This sequence joins TRBV2 and TRBJ2-2; D might be TRBD1 (5 bases). The TCR comes from a human donor in good health. The DNA of the CDR3 is TGTGCCAGCAGGGACACCCAGAACACCGGGGAGCTGTTTTTT. It codes for CASRDTQNTGELFF.